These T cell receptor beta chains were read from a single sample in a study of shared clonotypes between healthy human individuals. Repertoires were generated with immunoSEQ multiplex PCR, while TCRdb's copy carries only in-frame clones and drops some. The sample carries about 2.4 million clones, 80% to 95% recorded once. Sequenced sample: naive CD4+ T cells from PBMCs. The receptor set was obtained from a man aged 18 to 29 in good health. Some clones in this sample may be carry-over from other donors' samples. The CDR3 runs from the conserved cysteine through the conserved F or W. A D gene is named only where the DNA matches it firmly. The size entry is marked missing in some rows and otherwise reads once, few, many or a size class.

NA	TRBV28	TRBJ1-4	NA	CASSPSGVSEKLFF	TGTGCCAGCAGCCCCTCCGGGGTGAGTGAAAAACTGTTTTTT
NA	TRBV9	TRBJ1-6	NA	CASSAGYSYSPLHF	TGTGCCAGCAGCGCAGGGTATTCGTATTCACCCCTCCACTTT
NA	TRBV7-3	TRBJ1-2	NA	CASSPAGGEEDGYTF	TGTGCCAGCAGCCCTGCGGGGGGCGAAGAGGATGGCTACACCTTC
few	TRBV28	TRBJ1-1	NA	CASREILVTEAFF	TGTGCCAGCAGGGAGATTCTGGTTACTGAAGCTTTCTTT
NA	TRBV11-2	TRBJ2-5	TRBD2	CASSPITSGRDAETQYF	TGTGCCAGCAGCCCGATAACTAGCGGGAGGGACGCAGAGACCCAGTACTTC
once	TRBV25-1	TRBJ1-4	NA	CASSDLGGREKLFF	TGTGCCAGCAGTGATTTGGGGGGCAGGGAAAAACTGTTTTTT
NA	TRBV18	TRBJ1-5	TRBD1	CASSPGTGGSQPQHF	TGTGCCAGCTCACCAGGAACAGGGGGAAGTCAGCCCCAGCATTTT
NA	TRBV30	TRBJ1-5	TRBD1	CAWSRGGQAGRSQHF	TGTGCCTGGAGTCGGGGCGGACAGGCGGGGCGGTCCCAGCATTTT
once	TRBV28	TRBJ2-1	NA	CASGRVYNEQFF	TGTGCCAGTGGGCGGGTATACAATGAGCAGTTCTTC
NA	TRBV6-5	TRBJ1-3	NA	CASSPPGSGNTIYF	TGTGCCAGCAGTCCTCCAGGCTCTGGAAACACCATATATTTT
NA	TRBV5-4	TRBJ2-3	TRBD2	CASSSKREGSTDTQYF	TGTGCCAGCAGCTCCAAGCGGGAGGGCAGCACAGATACGCAGTATTTT
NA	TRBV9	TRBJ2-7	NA	CASSVGATYEQYF	TGTGCCAGCAGCGTAGGGGCAACCTACGAGCAGTACTTC
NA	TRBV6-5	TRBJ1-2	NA	CASSNPNYGYTF	TGTGCCAGCAGTAACCCCAACTATGGCTACACCTTC
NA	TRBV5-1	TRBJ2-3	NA	CASSLGRSSGTDTQYF	TGCGCCAGCAGCTTGGGGAGGTCTAGCGGCACAGATACGCAGTATTTT
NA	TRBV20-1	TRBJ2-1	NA	CSARGNNEQFF	TGCAGTGCACGGGGGAACAATGAGCAGTTCTTC
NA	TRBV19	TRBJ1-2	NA	CASSPGSSNYGYTF	TGTGCCAGTAGCCCAGGTAGCAGCAACTATGGCTACACCTTC
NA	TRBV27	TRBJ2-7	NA	CASIPAGSYEQYF	TGTGCCAGCATCCCCGCAGGGTCCTACGAGCAGTACTTC
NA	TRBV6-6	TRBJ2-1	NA	CASSFGNYNEQFF	TGTGCCAGCAGTTTTGGAAACTACAATGAGCAGTTCTTC
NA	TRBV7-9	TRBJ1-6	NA	CASSSGQVNSPLHF	TGTGCCAGCAGCTCGGGGCAAGTTAATTCACCCCTCCACTTT